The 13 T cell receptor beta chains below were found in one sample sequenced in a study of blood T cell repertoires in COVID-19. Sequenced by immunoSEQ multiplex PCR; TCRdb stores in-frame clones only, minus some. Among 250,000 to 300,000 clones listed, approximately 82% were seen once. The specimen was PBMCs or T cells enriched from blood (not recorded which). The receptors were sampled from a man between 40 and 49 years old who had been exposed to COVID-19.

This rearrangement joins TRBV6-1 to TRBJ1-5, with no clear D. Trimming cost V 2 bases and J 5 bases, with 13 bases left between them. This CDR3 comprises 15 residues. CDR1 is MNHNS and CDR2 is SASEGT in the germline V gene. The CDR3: CASSELEERHQPQHF. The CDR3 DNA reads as TGTGCCAGCAGTGAACTTGAGGAGCGGCATCAGCCCCAGCATTTT.

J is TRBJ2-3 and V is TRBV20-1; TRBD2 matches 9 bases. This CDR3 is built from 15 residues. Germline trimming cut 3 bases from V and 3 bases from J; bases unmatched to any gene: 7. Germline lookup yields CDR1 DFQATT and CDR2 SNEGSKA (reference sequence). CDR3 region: CSASYGGRGTDTQYF. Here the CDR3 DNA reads TGCAGTGCTAGTTATGGCGGGAGGGGAACAGATACGCAGTATTTT.

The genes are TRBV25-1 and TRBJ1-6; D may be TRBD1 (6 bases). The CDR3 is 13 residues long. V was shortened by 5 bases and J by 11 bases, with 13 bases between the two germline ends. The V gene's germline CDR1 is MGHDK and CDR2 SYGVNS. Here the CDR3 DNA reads TGTGCCAGCAGTACGACAGGTCAGACACCCCTCCACTTT. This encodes CASSTTGQTPLHF.

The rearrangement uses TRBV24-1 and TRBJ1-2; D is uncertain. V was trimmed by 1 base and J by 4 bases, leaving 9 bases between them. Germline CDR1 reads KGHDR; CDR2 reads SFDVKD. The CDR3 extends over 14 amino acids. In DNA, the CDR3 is TGTGCCACCAGTGATTTATCGCAGTTCTATGGCTACACCTTC. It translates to CATSDLSQFYGYTF.

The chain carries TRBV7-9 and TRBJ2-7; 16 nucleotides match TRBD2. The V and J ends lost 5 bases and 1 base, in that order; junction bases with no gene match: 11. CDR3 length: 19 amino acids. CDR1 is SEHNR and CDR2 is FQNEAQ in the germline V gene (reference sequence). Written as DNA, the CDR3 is TGTGCCAGCAGCGCCGGGACTAGCGGGAGGGCCAAGGGATCCTACGAGCAGTACTTC. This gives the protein CASSAGTSGRAKGSYEQYF.

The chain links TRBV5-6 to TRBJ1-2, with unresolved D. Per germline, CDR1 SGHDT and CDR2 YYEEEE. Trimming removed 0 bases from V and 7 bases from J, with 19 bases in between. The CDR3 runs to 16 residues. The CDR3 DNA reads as TGTGCCAGCAGCTTGGAACTCGGAGGGATTACCCCTGGCTACACCTTC. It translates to CASSLELGGITPGYTF.

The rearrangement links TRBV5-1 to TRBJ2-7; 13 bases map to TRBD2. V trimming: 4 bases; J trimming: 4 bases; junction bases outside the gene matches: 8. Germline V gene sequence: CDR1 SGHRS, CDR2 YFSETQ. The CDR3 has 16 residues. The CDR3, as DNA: TGCGCCAGCAGCCAAGGGACTAGCGGGAAGGTTTACGAGCAGTACTTC. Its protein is CASSQGTSGKVYEQYF.

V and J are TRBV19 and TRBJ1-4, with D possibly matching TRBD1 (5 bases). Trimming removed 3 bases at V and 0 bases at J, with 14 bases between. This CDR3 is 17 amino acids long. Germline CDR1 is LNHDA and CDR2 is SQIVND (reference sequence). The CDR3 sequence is CASSIFYRLSTNEKLFF. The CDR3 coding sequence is TGTGCCAGTAGTATTTTTTACAGGCTCTCAACTAATGAAAAACTGTTTTTT.

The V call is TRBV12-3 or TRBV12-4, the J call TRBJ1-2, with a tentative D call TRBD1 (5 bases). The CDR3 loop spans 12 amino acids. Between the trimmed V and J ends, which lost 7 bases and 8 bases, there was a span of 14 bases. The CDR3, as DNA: TGTGCCAGCAACCCCGGGGGGGGAGGCTACACCTTC. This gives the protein CASNPGGGGYTF.

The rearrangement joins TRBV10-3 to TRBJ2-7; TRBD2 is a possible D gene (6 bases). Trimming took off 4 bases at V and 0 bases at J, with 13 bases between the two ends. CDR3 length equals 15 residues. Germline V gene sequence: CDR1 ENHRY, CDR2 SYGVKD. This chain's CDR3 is CAISVTGTPSYEQYF. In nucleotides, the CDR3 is TGTGCCATCAGTGTAACCGGGACTCCCTCCTACGAGCAGTACTTC.

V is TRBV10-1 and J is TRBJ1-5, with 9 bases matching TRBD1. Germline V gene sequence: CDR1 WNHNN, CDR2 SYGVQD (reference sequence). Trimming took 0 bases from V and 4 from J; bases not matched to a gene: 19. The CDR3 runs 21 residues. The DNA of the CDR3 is TGCGCCAGCAGTGAGTCACCACAGAAACAACAGGGGGCAGGGTTTAATCAGCCCCAGCATTTT. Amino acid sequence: CASSESPQKQQGAGFNQPQHF.

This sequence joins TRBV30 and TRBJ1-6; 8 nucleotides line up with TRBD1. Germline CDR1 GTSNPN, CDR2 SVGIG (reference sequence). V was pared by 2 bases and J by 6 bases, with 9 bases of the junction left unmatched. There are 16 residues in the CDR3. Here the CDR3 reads CAWSTPGTGFNSPLHF. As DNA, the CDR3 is TGTGCCTGGAGTACCCCCGGGACAGGATTTAATTCACCCCTCCACTTT.

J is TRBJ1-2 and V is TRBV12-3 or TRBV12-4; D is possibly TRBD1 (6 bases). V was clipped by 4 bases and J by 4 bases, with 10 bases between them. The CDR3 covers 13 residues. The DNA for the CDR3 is TGTGCCAGCAGTTCTCGGACAGTCTATGGCTACACCTTC. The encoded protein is CASSSRTVYGYTF.